This entry concerns a single TCR beta chain. The target antigen is unknown. The CDR3 consists of 14 residues. Germline V CDR1 and CDR2: MDHEN, SYDVKM. V shed 6 bases and J 13 bases; nucleotides not matched to a gene: 16. The data originate from a study of cytomegalovirus exposure and HLA in healthy donors. General study points: Researchers reportedly found TCR beta sequences accurately predicted most subjects' HLA-A and HLA-B alleles.

It was with 60 Vbeta and 13 Jbeta primers that the PCR ran. Here immunoSEQ multiplex PCR was the method, and the copy in TCRdb shows in-frame clones only, minus some. The sample has about 160,000 clones, more than 60% seen once. Sequencing used PBMCs. The TCR comes from a man aged 35-49 years in good health and CMV-seronegative. V is TRBV28 and J is TRBJ2-5, with 8 nucleotides matching TRBD1. CDR3: CASSRAGTGNFRYF. The CDR3 DNA reads TGTGCCAGCAGCCGTGCCGGGACAGGTAACTTTCGGTACTTC.